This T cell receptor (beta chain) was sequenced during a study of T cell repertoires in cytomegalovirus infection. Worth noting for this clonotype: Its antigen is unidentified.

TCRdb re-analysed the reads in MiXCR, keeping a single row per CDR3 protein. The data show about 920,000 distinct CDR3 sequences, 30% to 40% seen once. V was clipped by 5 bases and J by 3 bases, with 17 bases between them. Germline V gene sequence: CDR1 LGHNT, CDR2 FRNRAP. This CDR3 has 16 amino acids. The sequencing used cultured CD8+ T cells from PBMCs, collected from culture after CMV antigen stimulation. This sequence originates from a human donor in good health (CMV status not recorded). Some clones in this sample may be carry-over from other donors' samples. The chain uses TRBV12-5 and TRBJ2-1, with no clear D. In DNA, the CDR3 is TGTGCTAGTGGTCCACAACAGAAAACTCGCTACAATGAGCAGTTCTTC. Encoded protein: CASGPQQKTRYNEQFF. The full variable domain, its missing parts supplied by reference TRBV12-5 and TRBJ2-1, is DARVTQTPRHKVTEMGQEVTMRCQPILGHNTVFWYRQTMMQGLELLAYFRNRAPLDDSGMPKDRFSAEMPDATLATLKIQPSEPRDSAVYFCASGPQQKTRYNEQFFGPGTRLTVL.